The 13 T cell receptor beta chains below come from one sample, sequenced in a study of follicular helper T cells after annual influenza vaccination. Time point in this sample: 2014-2015 season, 7 days after vaccination. TCRdb's table, derived via immunoSEQ multiplex PCR, lists solely in-frame clones and lacks some. The table records fewer than 11,000 clones, about 83% of them present only once. The sample was CXCR5- memory CD4+ T cells sorted from blood, taken 7 days after influenza vaccination. Source of these receptors: an adult who received the influenza vaccine.

The gene calls are TRBV30 and TRBJ2-4; D is ambiguous. Germline V lookup: CDR1 GTSNPN, CDR2 SVGIG (reference sequence). With 2 bases removed from V and 0 bases from J, the gap between germline ends came to 11 bases. The CDR3 is 15 amino acids. CDR3 sequence (DNA): TGTGCCTGGAGTCCTCTTGGGCAAGCCAAAAACATTCAGTACTTC. Encoded protein: CAWSPLGQAKNIQYF.

The chain joins TRBV19 to TRBJ1-2; no firm D call. Trimming pared 4 bases from V and 8 bases from J, leaving 17 bases between. This CDR3 contains 14 residues. Germline CDR1 and CDR2: LNHDA and SQIVND (reference sequence). For the CDR3, the DNA is TGTGCCAGTAGTAGCGGAGAGGGTGCCAGCGGCTACACCTTC. Its protein product is CASSSGEGASGYTF.

The CDR3 loop is CASSVDHGIYTEAFF. Written as DNA, the CDR3 is TGTGCCAGCAGCGTAGACCACGGCATATACACTGAAGCTTTCTTT. The V gene is TRBV9, the J gene TRBJ1-1; D ambiguous. Trimming left V 0 bases short and J 3 bases short, with 12 bases between. The CDR3 is 15 residues long. From germline, CDR1 is SGDLS and CDR2 YYNGEE.

This chain joins TRBV10-3 and TRBJ2-3; 7 positions agree with TRBD2. Per the germline V gene, CDR1 is ENHRY and CDR2 is SYGVKD. Trimming took 10 bases from V and 4 from J; bases not matched to a gene: 5. There are 12 residues in the CDR3. This CDR3 reads CATGLVSDTQYF. DNA of the CDR3: TGTGCCACCGGACTAGTCTCAGATACGCAGTATTTT.

The chain recombines TRBV5-1 with TRBJ1-4; possibly TRBD1 for D (5 bases). The CDR3 sequence is 14 residues long. V lost 4 bases, J lost 8 bases, and 15 bases lay in between. Germline lookup yields CDR1 SGHRS and CDR2 YFSETQ. The CDR3 region has the DNA TGCGCCAGCAGCCTCCCAGAGACAGTCGAAAAACTGTTTTTT. It encodes CASSLPETVEKLFF.

This clone has more than one count but fewer than ten. The chain employs TRBV2 and TRBJ2-7; tentative D call: TRBD2 (7 bases). Deletions cut 7 bases from V and 6 bases from J, with 16 bases between. Germline values: CDR1 SNHLY, CDR2 FYNNEI. CDR3 length equals 13 residues. This chain's CDR3 is CASTQRGGPEQYF. The CDR3 bases are TGTGCCAGCACCCAAAGGGGGGGACCCGAGCAGTACTTC.

This chain connects TRBV5-4 to TRBJ2-7; 7 nucleotides agree with TRBD2. V was pared by 3 bases and J by 2 bases, with 8 bases of the junction left unmatched. Germline-derived CDR1 and CDR2 are SGHNT and YYREEE (reference sequence). This CDR3 is 15 amino acids long. Here the CDR3 reads CASSSGGEGAYEQYF. The CDR3 region has the DNA TGTGCCAGCAGCTCGGGGGGTGAGGGAGCCTACGAGCAGTACTTC.

This chain connects TRBV19 to TRBJ1-1; 8 bases fit TRBD1. The CDR3 is made up of 13 amino acids. Germline V gene data show CDR1 as LNHDA and CDR2 as SQIVND (reference sequence). V was pared by 7 bases and J by 4 bases, with 5 bases of the junction left unmatched. The CDR3 bases are TGTGCCAGTAACAGGGGGGAGGCCACTGAAGCTTTCTTT. Its translation is CASNRGEATEAFF.

V is TRBV5-1 and J is TRBJ1-2; D perhaps matches TRBD1 (5 bases). The germline CDR1 and CDR2 sequences are SGHRS and YFSETQ. The CDR3 runs 14 residues. Trimming shortened V by 3 bases and J by 5 bases, and 14 bases separated the two germline ends. CDR3 region: CASSWGTSSYGYTF. DNA of the CDR3: TGCGCCAGCAGCTGGGGGACGAGCTCGTATGGCTACACCTTC.

This clone was detected once. The J gene is TRBJ1-1, the V gene TRBV11-2; D is unclear. Trimming removed 4 bases at V and 4 bases at J, with 13 bases between. Looked up from germline, CDR1 is SGHAT and CDR2 is FQNNGV. The CDR3 has 14 amino acids. CDR3 coding DNA: TGTGCCAGCAGCTCGTCAACCGGGTTCACTGAAGCTTTCTTT. Its translation: CASSSSTGFTEAFF.

The chain employs TRBV15 and TRBJ2-3; a possible D gene is TRBD1 (5 bases). Between the trimmed V and J ends, which lost 1 base and 7 bases, there was a span of 15 bases. CDR1 and CDR2 from the germline V gene are LNHNV and YYDKDF (reference sequence). The CDR3 is made up of 15 amino acids. The CDR3 coding sequence is TGTGCCACCAGCAGAGTCAGGGAAGAAGGGAATACGCAGTATTTT. Amino acids: CATSRVREEGNTQYF.

This chain connects TRBV7-6 to TRBJ2-7, with TRBD1 matching over 9 bases. After removal of 5 bases from V and 7 bases from J, the junction contained 6 bases not matched to a gene. Looked up from germline, CDR1 is SGHVS and CDR2 is FNYEAQ. The CDR3 extends over 13 amino acids. CDR3: CASSPGQGGEQYF. CDR3 nucleotide sequence: TGTGCCAGCAGCCCGGGACAGGGCGGAGAGCAGTACTTC. The full variable domain, its missing parts supplied by reference TRBV7-6 and TRBJ2-7, is GAGVSQSPRYKVTKRGQDVALRCDPISGHVSLYWYRQALGQGPEFLTYFNYEAQQDKSGLPNDRFSAERPEGSISTLTIQRTEQRDSAMYRCASSPGQGGEQYFGPGTRLTVT.

The table lists this clone with a count of one. The J gene is TRBJ2-5, the V gene TRBV5-1; 7 bases are shared with TRBD2. V lost 4 bases, J lost 4 bases, and 7 bases stayed unmatched. CDR1 SGHRS and CDR2 YFSETQ come from the germline V gene. The CDR3 contains 14 residues. CDR3 in DNA: TGCGCCAGCAGCCGGGGACTACCGTTAGAGACCCAGTACTTC. Its protein product is CASSRGLPLETQYF. Filled out from reference TRBV5-1 and TRBJ2-5, the complete variable domain reads KAGVTQTPRYLIKTRGQQVTLSCSPISGHRSVSWYQQTPGQGLQFLFEYFSETQRNKGNFPGRFSGRQFSNSRSEMNVSTLELGDSALYLCASSRGLPLETQYFGPGTRLLVL.